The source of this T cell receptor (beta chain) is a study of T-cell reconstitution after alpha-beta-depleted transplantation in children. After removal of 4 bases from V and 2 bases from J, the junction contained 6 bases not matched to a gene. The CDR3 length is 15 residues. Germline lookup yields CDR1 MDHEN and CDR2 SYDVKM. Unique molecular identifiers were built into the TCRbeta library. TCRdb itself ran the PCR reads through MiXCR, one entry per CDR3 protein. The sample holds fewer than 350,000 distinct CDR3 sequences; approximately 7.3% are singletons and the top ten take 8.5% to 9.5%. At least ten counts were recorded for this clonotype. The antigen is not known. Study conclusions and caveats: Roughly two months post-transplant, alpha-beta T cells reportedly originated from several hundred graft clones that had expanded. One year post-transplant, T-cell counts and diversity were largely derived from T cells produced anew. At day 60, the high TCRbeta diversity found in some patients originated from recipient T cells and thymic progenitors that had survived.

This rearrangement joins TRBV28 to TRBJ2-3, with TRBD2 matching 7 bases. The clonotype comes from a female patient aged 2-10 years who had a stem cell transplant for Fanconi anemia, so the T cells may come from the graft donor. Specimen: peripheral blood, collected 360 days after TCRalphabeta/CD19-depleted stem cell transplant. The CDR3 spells CASSWASGNTDTQYF. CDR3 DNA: TGTGCCAGCAGTTGGGCTAGCGGAAACACAGATACGCAGTATTTT.